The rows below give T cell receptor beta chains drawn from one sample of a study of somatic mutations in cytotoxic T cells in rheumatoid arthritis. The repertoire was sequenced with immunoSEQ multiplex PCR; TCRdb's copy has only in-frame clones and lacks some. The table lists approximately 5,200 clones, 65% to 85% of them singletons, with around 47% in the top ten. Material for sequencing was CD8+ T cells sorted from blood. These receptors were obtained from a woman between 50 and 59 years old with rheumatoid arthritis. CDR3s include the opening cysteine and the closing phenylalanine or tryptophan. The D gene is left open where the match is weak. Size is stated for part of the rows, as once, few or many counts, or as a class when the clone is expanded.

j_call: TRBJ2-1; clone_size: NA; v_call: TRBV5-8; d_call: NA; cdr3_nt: TGTGCCAGCAGCTTTGGAGGTTACAATGAGCAGTTCTTC; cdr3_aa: CASSFGGYNEQFF
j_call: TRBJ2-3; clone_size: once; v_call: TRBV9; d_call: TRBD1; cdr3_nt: TGTGCCAGCAGCGGGGACAGGTGGGATACGCAGTATTTT; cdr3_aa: CASSGDRWDTQYF
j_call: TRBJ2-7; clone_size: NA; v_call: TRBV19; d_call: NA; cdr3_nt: TGTGCCAGTAGTGACCGGACTGAACCTGAGCAGTACTTC; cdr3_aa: CASSDRTEPEQYF
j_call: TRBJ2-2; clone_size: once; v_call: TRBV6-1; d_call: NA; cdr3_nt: TGTGCCAGCAGTGCGGGGATGCCCTTCACCGGGGAGCTGTTTTTT; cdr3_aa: CASSAGMPFTGELFF
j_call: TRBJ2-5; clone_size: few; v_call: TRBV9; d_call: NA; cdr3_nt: TGTGCCAGCAGCGATGAGGGCAGTCAAGAGACCCAGTACTTC; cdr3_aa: CASSDEGSQETQYF
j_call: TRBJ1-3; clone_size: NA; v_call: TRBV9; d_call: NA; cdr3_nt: TGTGCCAGCAGCGTAGAGGGGATCTCTGGAAACACCATATATTTT; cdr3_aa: CASSVEGISGNTIYF
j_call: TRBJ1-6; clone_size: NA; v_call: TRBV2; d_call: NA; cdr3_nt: TGTGCCAGCAGTGAAGCGGATTTCCTTTTGGGGCACTCACCCCTCCACTTT; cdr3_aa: CASSEADFLLGHSPLHF
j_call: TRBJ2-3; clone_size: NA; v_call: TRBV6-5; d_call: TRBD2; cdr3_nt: TGTGCCAGCAGTCAGGGACTAGCGATAACAGATACGCAGTATTTT; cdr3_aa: CASSQGLAITDTQYF
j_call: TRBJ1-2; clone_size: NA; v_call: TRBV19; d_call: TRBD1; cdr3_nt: TGTGCCAGTAGTATAGGGACCGGGACAGTCCAAGTGGCTTTTGGCTACACCTTC; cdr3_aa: CASSIGTGTVQVAFGYTF
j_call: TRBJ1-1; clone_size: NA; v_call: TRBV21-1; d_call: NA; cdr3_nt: TGTGCCAGCAGCAACTCTGAAGCTTTCTTT; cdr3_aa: CASSNSEAFF
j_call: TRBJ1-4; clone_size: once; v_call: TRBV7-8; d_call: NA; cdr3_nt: TGTGCCAGCAGCTTATTACGGGGGTACGAAAAACTGTTTTTT; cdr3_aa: CASSLLRGYEKLFF
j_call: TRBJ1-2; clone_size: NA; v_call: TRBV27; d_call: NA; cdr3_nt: TGTGCCAGCAGTTTAGCGTTCAGCCCGCGGGGGGCCTATGGCTACACCTTC; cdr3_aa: CASSLAFSPRGAYGYTF
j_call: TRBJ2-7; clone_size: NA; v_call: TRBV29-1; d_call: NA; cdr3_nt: TGCAGCGTTGAAAACCCTAGGTACGAGCAGTACTTC; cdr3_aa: CSVENPRYEQYF
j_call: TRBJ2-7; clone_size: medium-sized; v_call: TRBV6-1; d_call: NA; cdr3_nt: TGTGCCAGCAGTGACCTGGGGGGAGGCAGCTCCTACGAGCAGTACTTC; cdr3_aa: CASSDLGGGSSYEQYF
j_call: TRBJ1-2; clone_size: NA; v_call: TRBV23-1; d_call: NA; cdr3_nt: TGCGCCAGCAGTCAATCGTCCGGGGGGCGGAGGCGGTTCTATGGCTACACCTTC; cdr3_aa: CASSQSSGGRRRFYGYTF
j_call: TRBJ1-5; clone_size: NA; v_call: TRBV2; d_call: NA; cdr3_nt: TGTGCCAGCAGACGAAGCGTGAGTTTGGATAGCAATCAGCCCCAGCATTTT; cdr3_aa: CASRRSVSLDSNQPQHF
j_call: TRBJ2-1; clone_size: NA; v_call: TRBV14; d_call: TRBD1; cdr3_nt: TGTGCCAGCAGCCAGGGACAGGGCCCCTTAAATGAGCAGTTCTTC; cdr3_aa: CASSQGQGPLNEQFF
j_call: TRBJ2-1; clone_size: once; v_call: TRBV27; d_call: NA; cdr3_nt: TGTGCCAGCAGTCTAACCCCGACAGACTACAATGAGCAGTTCTTC; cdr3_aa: CASSLTPTDYNEQFF
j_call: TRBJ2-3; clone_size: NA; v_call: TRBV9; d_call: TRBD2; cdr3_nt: TGTGCCAGCAGCGTACTCACGGGACTAGCGGGAGGATTGACAGATACGCAGTATTTT; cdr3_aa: CASSVLTGLAGGLTDTQYF
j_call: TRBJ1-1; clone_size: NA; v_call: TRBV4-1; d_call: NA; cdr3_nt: TGCGCCAGCAGCCGAGAGGGGGGAATGAACACTGAAGCTTTCTTT; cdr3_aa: CASSREGGMNTEAFF
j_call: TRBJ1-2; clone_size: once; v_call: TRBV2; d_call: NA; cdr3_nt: TGTGCCAGCTTCGTCAGTCGGGTACGAGGGTATGGCTACACCTTC; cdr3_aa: CASFVSRVRGYGYTF
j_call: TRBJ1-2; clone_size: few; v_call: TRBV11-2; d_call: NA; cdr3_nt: TGTGCCAGCGCCTGGGGGGGGAGATCTAACTATGGCTACACCTTC; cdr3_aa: CASAWGGRSNYGYTF
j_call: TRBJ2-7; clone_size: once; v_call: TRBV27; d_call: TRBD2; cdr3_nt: TGTGCCAGCAGTTTTTCGGGACTAGCGGAGTACGAGCAGTACTTC; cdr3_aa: CASSFSGLAEYEQYF
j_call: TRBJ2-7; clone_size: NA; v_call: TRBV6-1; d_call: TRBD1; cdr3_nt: TGTGCCAGCAATCAACGGGACAGGACCTACGAGCAGTACTTC; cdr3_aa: CASNQRDRTYEQYF
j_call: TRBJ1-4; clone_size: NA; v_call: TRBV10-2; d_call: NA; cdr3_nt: TGCGCCAGCAGCCAGGACAGACGTAATGAAAAACTGTTTTTT; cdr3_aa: CASSQDRRNEKLFF
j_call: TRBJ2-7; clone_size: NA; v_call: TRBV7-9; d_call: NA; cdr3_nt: TGTGCCAGCAGCTCCCCTTCCCTCTACGAGCAGTACTTC; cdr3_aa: CASSSPSLYEQYF